This is a list of T cell receptor beta chains from one sample in a study of blood T cell repertoires in COVID-19. The protocol was immunoSEQ multiplex PCR, while the TCRdb copy is restricted to in-frame clones and leaves out a portion. The table lists approximately 300,000 clones, around 85% of them singletons. The sequenced material came from peripheral blood. Receptors originate from a woman aged 50 to 60 with active or convalescent COVID-19. CDR3s include the opening cysteine and the closing phenylalanine or tryptophan. Each record gives: clone size, V gene, J gene, D gene, CDR3 protein, CDR3 DNA. A D gene is named only where the DNA matches it firmly. Where a row states a size, it is once, few, many or the class of an expanded clone; other rows omit it.

size: -; V: TRBV6-2/TRBV6-3; J: TRBJ1-5; D: TRBD1; CDR3: CASSYGGTGPNQPQHF; DNA: TGTGCCAGCAGTTACGGGGGGACAGGCCCCAATCAGCCCCAGCATTTT
size: -; V: TRBV19; J: TRBJ1-5; D: -; CDR3: CASSAHREGQPQHF; DNA: TGTGCCAGTAGTGCGCACAGGGAGGGTCAGCCCCAGCATTTT
size: once; V: TRBV7-3; J: TRBJ2-2; D: -; CDR3: CASSPRLNTGELFF; DNA: TGTGCCAGCAGCCCAAGACTGAACACCGGGGAGCTGTTTTTT
size: -; V: TRBV5-1; J: TRBJ1-4; D: TRBD1; CDR3: CASSLTGGEEKLFF; DNA: TGCGCCAGCAGCCTGACAGGGGGCGAGGAAAAACTGTTTTTT
size: -; V: TRBV29-1; J: TRBJ1-1; D: -; CDR3: CSVGGTPKGGNTEAFF; DNA: TGCAGCGTGGGGGGGACTCCCAAAGGTGGGAACACTGAAGCTTTCTTT
size: -; V: TRBV4-1; J: TRBJ2-7; D: -; CDR3: CASSQGLVGSTLEQYF; DNA: TGCGCCAGCAGCCAAGGCTTAGTCGGGAGTACCCTCGAGCAGTACTTC
size: -; V: TRBV4-1; J: TRBJ2-2; D: TRBD2; CDR3: CASSQSPLAGGTGELFF; DNA: TGCGCCAGCAGCCAATCCCCCCTAGCGGGAGGCACCGGGGAGCTGTTTTTT
size: -; V: TRBV3-1/TRBV3-2; J: TRBJ2-7; D: -; CDR3: CASSPLGSGTPYEQYF; DNA: TGTGCCAGCAGCCCATTGGGGTCCGGGACACCCTACGAGCAGTACTTC
size: -; V: TRBV27; J: TRBJ2-7; D: -; CDR3: CASSLVPGSYEQYF; DNA: TGTGCCAGCAGTTTAGTACCGGGATCCTACGAGCAGTACTTC
size: once; V: TRBV5-1; J: TRBJ1-1; D: -; CDR3: CASSLGGGTEAFF; DNA: TGCGCCAGCAGCTTGGGAGGTGGCACTGAAGCTTTCTTT
size: -; V: TRBV10-3; J: TRBJ1-4; D: -; CDR3: CATRQATNEKLFF; DNA: TGTGCCACCAGACAGGCAACTAATGAAAAACTGTTTTTT
size: once; V: TRBV11-2; J: TRBJ2-2; D: -; CDR3: CASSLNRVNTGELFF; DNA: TGTGCCAGCAGCTTAAATCGGGTAAACACCGGGGAGCTGTTTTTT
size: once; V: TRBV30; J: TRBJ2-1; D: -; CDR3: CAWTLDSPAEFF; DNA: TGTGCCTGGACCTTGGACTCACCGGCGGAGTTCTTC
size: -; V: TRBV10-3; J: TRBJ1-2; D: TRBD1; CDR3: CAISEPSVGQGGYTF; DNA: TGTGCCATCAGTGAGCCCTCCGTAGGACAGGGTGGCTACACCTTC
size: -; V: TRBV27; J: TRBJ1-6; D: -; CDR3: CASNIGGAESGSPLHF; DNA: TGTGCCAGCAATATCGGGGGGGCTGAGTCAGGTTCACCCCTCCACTTT
size: once; V: TRBV29-1; J: TRBJ2-7; D: -; CDR3: CSVAQNEREQYF; DNA: TGCAGCGTTGCTCAAAACGAGCGGGAGCAGTACTTC
size: few; V: TRBV5-4; J: TRBJ2-3; D: TRBD1; CDR3: CASSTWDRGTDTQYF; DNA: TGTGCCAGCAGCACTTGGGACAGGGGCACAGATACGCAGTATTTT
size: -; V: TRBV7-6; J: TRBJ2-3; D: -; CDR3: CASSMDSRLDTQYF; DNA: TGTGCCAGCAGCATGGACTCGAGGCTAGATACGCAGTATTTT
size: -; V: TRBV7-2; J: TRBJ2-3; D: TRBD2; CDR3: CASSSPAGKGLTDTQYF; DNA: TGTGCCAGCAGCTCGCCAGCGGGGAAAGGCCTCACAGATACGCAGTATTTT
size: -; V: TRBV5-1; J: TRBJ2-3; D: TRBD2; CDR3: CASSFKRESTDTQYF; DNA: TGCGCCAGCAGCTTTAAGCGGGAGTCGACAGATACGCAGTATTTT
size: many; V: TRBV12-5; J: TRBJ2-7; D: TRBD1; CDR3: CASGLEDRAPQYF; DNA: TGTGCTAGTGGTTTGGAGGACAGGGCCCCGCAGTACTTC
size: -; V: TRBV20-1; J: TRBJ2-1; D: -; CDR3: CSARRTNEQFF; DNA: TGCAGTGCAAGGAGGACGAATGAGCAGTTCTTC
size: -; V: TRBV20-1; J: TRBJ1-5; D: -; CDR3: CSASFPQGAGQPQHF; DNA: TGCAGTGCTAGTTTTCCACAGGGCGCGGGTCAGCCCCAGCATTTT
size: -; V: TRBV7-9; J: TRBJ2-7; D: TRBD2; CDR3: CASSRGLAGGSTIYEQYF; DNA: TGTGCCAGCAGCCGGGGACTAGCGGGAGGGTCCACGATCTACGAGCAGTACTTC
size: -; V: TRBV19; J: TRBJ1-1; D: -; CDR3: CASSWLNTEAFF; DNA: TGTGCCAGTAGCTGGCTGAACACTGAAGCTTTCTTT
size: once; V: TRBV6-5; J: TRBJ1-1; D: TRBD1; CDR3: CASSLNRGRAEAFF; DNA: TGTGCCAGCAGTCTTAACAGGGGGCGGGCTGAAGCTTTCTTT
size: -; V: TRBV29-1; J: TRBJ1-2; D: -; CDR3: CSAAHSNYGYTF; DNA: TGCAGCGCTGCCCACTCGAACTATGGCTACACTTTC
size: -; V: TRBV2; J: TRBJ1-6; D: TRBD1; CDR3: CASSPLQGNNSPLHF; DNA: TGTGCCAGCAGTCCTTTACAGGGGAATAATTCACCCCTCCACTTT
size: -; V: TRBV19; J: TRBJ2-7; D: TRBD2; CDR3: CASSIQREGEQYF; DNA: TGTGCCAGTAGCATTCAGCGGGAGGGCGAGCAGTACTTC
size: -; V: TRBV27; J: TRBJ1-2; D: -; CDR3: CASSLITGKGYTF; DNA: TGTGCCAGCAGTTTAATCACAGGGAAAGGCTACACCTTC
size: -; V: TRBV19; J: TRBJ2-1; D: TRBD2; CDR3: CASSIALAGGYNEQFF; DNA: TGTGCCAGTAGTATAGCGCTAGCGGGGGGATACAATGAGCAGTTCTTC
size: -; V: TRBV27; J: TRBJ1-2; D: TRBD1; CDR3: CASSPDRGGYTF; DNA: TGTGCCAGCAGTCCTGACAGGGGGGGCTACACCTTC
size: -; V: TRBV30; J: TRBJ2-7; D: TRBD1; CDR3: CAWSVQGAHEQYF; DNA: TGTGCCTGGAGTGTCCAGGGGGCCCACGAGCAGTACTTC
size: -; V: TRBV19; J: TRBJ2-2; D: -; CDR3: CATQDWAGQNTGELFF; DNA: TGTGCCACCCAGGATTGGGCAGGCCAAAACACCGGGGAGCTGTTTTTT
size: -; V: TRBV28; J: TRBJ1-1; D: -; CDR3: CASSLGLGGRIAFF; DNA: TGTGCCAGCAGTTTAGGACTCGGGGGGCGCATAGCTTTCTTT
size: -; V: TRBV6-1; J: TRBJ2-1; D: -; CDR3: CASSEAGSYNEQFF; DNA: TGTGCCAGCAGTGAGGCAGGGTCCTACAATGAGCAGTTCTTC
size: -; V: TRBV5-4; J: TRBJ2-7; D: -; CDR3: CASSFGREQYF; DNA: TGTGCCAGCAGCTTTGGCAGGGAGCAGTACTTC
size: once; V: TRBV19; J: TRBJ2-7; D: -; CDR3: CASSKWDNSYEQYF; DNA: TGTGCCAGTAGTAAATGGGACAATTCCTACGAGCAGTACTTC
size: -; V: TRBV27; J: TRBJ2-3; D: -; CDR3: CASSLSRAGSLTDTQYF; DNA: TGTGCCAGCAGTTTAAGTCGAGCGGGCAGCCTCACAGATACGCAGTATTTT
size: many; V: TRBV11-2; J: TRBJ2-7; D: -; CDR3: CASSQNLALQYF; DNA: TGTGCCAGCAGCCAAAACCTAGCTTTGCAGTACTTC
size: -; V: TRBV5-1; J: TRBJ2-7; D: -; CDR3: CASSLGLVYEQYF; DNA: TGCGCCAGCAGCTTGGGACTAGTGTACGAGCAGTACTTC
size: -; V: TRBV6-6; J: TRBJ2-1; D: -; CDR3: CASSPTKGGNNEQFF; DNA: TGTGCCAGCAGCCCAACCAAGGGGGGGAACAATGAGCAGTTCTTC
size: -; V: TRBV18; J: TRBJ1-1; D: TRBD1; CDR3: CASSLPGGITEAFF; DNA: TGTGCCAGCTCACTCCCAGGGGGCATCACTGAAGCTTTCTTT
size: once; V: TRBV11-3; J: TRBJ2-2; D: -; CDR3: CASSQGRELFF; DNA: TGTGCCAGCTCTCAGGGAAGGGAGCTGTTTTTT
size: -; V: TRBV7-9; J: TRBJ2-1; D: -; CDR3: CASSLLSGTNEQFF; DNA: TGTGCCAGCAGCCTGCTCAGTGGTACCAATGAGCAGTTCTTC
size: -; V: TRBV7-9; J: TRBJ1-1; D: TRBD1; CDR3: CASSSPGGRGSTEAFF; DNA: TGTGCCAGCAGTTCCCCAGGGGGAAGAGGAAGCACTGAAGCTTTCTTT
size: -; V: TRBV4-2; J: TRBJ2-5; D: TRBD2; CDR3: CASSQDQAGEPETQYF; DNA: TGTGCCAGCAGCCAAGATCAGGCGGGAGAGCCAGAGACCCAGTACTTC
size: -; V: TRBV4-1; J: TRBJ1-2; D: TRBD1; CDR3: CASSQEGQGSPGYTF; DNA: TGCGCCAGCAGCCAAGAGGGACAGGGGTCGCCTGGCTACACCTTC
size: -; V: TRBV19; J: TRBJ1-2; D: -; CDR3: CASSPSRIGVRNGYTF; DNA: TGTGCCAGTAGTCCCTCTCGTATCGGAGTTAGGAATGGCTACACCTTC
size: -; V: TRBV29-1; J: TRBJ2-7; D: -; CDR3: CSVEVGPLSYEQYF; DNA: TGCAGCGTTGAAGTGGGGCCCCTCTCCTACGAGCAGTACTTC
size: once; V: TRBV5-1; J: TRBJ2-7; D: TRBD2; CDR3: CASSFILAGRPYEQYF; DNA: TGCGCCAGCAGCTTTATACTAGCGGGTCGCCCCTACGAGCAGTACTTC
size: -; V: TRBV10-3; J: TRBJ1-4; D: -; CDR3: CAISDSTNEKLFF; DNA: TGTGCCATCAGTGACAGTACAAATGAAAAACTGTTTTTT
size: -; V: TRBV29-1; J: TRBJ2-3; D: TRBD1; CDR3: CSVGTGSDTQYF; DNA: TGCAGCGTTGGGACAGGGTCCGATACGCAGTATTTT
size: -; V: TRBV27; J: TRBJ2-3; D: TRBD2; CDR3: CASSRLAGNTDTQYF; DNA: TGTGCCAGCAGCCGACTAGCGGGCAACACAGATACGCAGTATTTT
size: -; V: TRBV5-1; J: TRBJ2-7; D: -; CDR3: CASSLDSYYEQYF; DNA: TGCGCCAGCAGCTTGGACAGCTACTACGAGCAGTACTTC